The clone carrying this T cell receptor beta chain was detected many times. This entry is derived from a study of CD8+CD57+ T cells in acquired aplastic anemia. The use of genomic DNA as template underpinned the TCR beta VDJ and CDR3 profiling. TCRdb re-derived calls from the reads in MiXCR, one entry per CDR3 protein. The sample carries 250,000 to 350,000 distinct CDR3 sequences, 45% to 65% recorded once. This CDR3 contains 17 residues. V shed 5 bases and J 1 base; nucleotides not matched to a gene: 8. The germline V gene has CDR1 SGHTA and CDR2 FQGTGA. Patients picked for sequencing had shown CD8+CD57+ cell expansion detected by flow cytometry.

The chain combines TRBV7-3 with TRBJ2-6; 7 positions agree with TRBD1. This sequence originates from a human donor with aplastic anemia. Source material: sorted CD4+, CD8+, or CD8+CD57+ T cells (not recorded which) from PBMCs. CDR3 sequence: CASSLQGTASGANVLTF. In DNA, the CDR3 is TGTGCCAGCAGCCTCCAGGGGACAGCTTCTGGGGCCAACGTCCTGACTTTC. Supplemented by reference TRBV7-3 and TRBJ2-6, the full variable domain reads GAGVSQTPSNKVTEKGKYVELRCDPISGHTALYWYRQSLGQGPEFLIYFQGTGAADDSGLPNDRFFAVRPEGSVSTLKIQRTERGDSAVYLCASSLQGTASGANVLTFGAGSRLTVL.